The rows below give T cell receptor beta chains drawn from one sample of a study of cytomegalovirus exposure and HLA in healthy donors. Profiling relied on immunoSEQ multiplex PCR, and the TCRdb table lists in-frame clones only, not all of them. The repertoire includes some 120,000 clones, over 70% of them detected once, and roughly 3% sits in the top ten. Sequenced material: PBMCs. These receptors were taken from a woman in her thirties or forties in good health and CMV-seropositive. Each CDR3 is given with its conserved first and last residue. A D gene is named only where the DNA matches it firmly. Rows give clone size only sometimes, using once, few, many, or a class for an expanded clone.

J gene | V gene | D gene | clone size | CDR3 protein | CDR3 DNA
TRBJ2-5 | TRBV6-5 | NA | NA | CASRASDSQETQYF | TGTGCCAGCAGGGCCTCGGACTCCCAAGAGACCCAGTACTTC
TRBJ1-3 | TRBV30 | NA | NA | CAWSAGAGTGNTIYF | TGTGCCTGGAGTGCTGGGGCAGGGACTGGAAACACCATATATTTT
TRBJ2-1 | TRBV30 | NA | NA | CAWTDYSSSEQFF | TGTGCCTGGACGGACTATTCCTCCAGTGAGCAGTTCTTC
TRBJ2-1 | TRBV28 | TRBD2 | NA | CASSLLRTSGDNEQFF | TGTGCCAGCAGTTTACTCAGGACTAGCGGGGATAATGAGCAGTTCTTC
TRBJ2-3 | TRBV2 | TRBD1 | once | CASPRGLEDTQYF | TGTGCCAGCCCCAGGGGGCTAGAAGATACGCAGTATTTT
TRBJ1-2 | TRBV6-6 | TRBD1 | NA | CASTRQGTSNYGYTF | TGTGCCAGCACTCGACAGGGAACCTCTAACTATGGCTACACCTTC
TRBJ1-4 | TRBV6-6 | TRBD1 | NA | CASSTPPGQGFFAFF | TGTGCCAGCAGTACCCCCCCGGGACAGGGCTTTTTCGCATTTTTT
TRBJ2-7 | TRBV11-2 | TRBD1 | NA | CASKEGQGAREQYF | TGTGCCAGCAAAGAAGGACAGGGGGCAAGAGAGCAGTACTTC
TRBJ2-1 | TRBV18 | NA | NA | CASSPTPGNNEQFF | TGTGCCAGCTCACCCACCCCGGGGAACAATGAGCAGTTCTTC
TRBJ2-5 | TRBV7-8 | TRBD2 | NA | CASSLNWGGRIVTQYF | TGTGCCAGCAGCTTAAATTGGGGAGGGCGGATTGTGACCCAGTACTTC
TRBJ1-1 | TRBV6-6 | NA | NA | CASSYTDSVTEAFF | TGTGCCAGCAGTTACACAGACAGTGTCACTGAAGCTTTCTTT
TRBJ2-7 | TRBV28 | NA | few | CASRLRPRITRPYEQYF | TGTGCCAGCAGGCTCCGGCCGCGAATTACTAGGCCCTACGAGCAGTACTTC
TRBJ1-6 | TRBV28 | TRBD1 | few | CASSFHGQGAGSYNSPLHF | TGTGCCAGCAGTTTCCACGGACAGGGGGCGGGCTCCTATAATTCACCCCTCCACTTT
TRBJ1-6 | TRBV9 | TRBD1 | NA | CASSPGQDNSPLHF | TGTGCCAGCAGCCCAGGACAGGATAATTCACCCCTCCACTTT
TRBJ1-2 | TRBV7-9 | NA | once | CASSPQGGVYGYTF | TGTGCCAGCAGCCCACAGGGAGGGGTTTATGGCTACACCTTC
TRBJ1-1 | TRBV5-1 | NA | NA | CASSFREAGEAFF | TGCGCCAGCAGCTTTCGGGAGGCGGGTGAAGCTTTCTTT
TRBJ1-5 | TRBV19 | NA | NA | CASSSSALRGQPQHF | TGTGCCAGTAGTAGTTCGGCCTTACGGGGTCAGCCCCAGCATTTT
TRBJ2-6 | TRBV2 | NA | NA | CASKGGISGANVLTF | TGTGCCAGCAAGGGCGGGATCTCTGGGGCCAACGTCCTGACTTTC
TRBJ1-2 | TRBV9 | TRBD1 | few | CASRPSAGGLNYGYTF | TGTGCCAGCAGGCCCTCTGCAGGGGGATTAAACTATGGCTACACCTTC
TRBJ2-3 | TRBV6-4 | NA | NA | CASSAHSFTDTQYF | TGTGCCAGCAGTGCCCACTCATTCACAGATACGCAGTATTTT
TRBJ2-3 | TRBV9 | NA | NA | CASSNLGQAGGTDTQYF | TGTGCCAGCAGCAACCTAGGACAGGCCGGAGGGACAGATACGCAGTATTTT
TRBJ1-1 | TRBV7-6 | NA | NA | CASSPSAGAEAFF | TGTGCCAGCAGCCCCTCCGCGGGCGCTGAAGCTTTCTTT
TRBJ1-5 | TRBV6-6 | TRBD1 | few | CASSYVFGQGNQPQHF | TGTGCCAGCAGTTACGTGTTTGGACAGGGGAATCAGCCCCAGCATTTT
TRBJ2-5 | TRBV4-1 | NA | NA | CASSQELGLRETQYF | TGCGCCAGCAGCCAAGAACTTGGGCTGCGAGAGACCCAGTACTTC
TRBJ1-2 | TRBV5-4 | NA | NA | CASSPDRRANYGYTF | TGTGCCAGCAGCCCCGACAGGCGAGCAAACTATGGCTACACCTTC
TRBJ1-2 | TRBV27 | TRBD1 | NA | CASSLKGQIYGYTF | TGTGCCAGCAGTTTAAAGGGACAGATCTATGGCTACACCTTC
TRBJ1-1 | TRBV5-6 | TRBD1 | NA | CASTKRRTGNTNTEAFF | TGTGCCAGCACCAAAAGGAGGACAGGGAACACGAACACTGAAGCTTTCTTT
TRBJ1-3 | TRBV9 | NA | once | CASSASLGNTIYF | TGTGCCAGCAGCGCTAGTTTAGGAAACACCATATATTTT
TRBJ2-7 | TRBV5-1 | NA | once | CASSPGLAGEQYF | TGCGCCAGCAGTCCGGGACTGGCCGGCGAGCAGTACTTC
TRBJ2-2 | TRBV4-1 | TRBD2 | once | CASSQDRGGRGDTGELFF | TGCGCCAGCAGCCAAGATCGGGGGGGTAGGGGAGACACCGGGGAGCTGTTTTTT
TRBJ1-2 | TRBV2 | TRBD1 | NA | CASRPGQGPGWSYTF | TGTGCCAGCAGGCCGGGACAGGGGCCAGGTTGGAGCTACACCTTC
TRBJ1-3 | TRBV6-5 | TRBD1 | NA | CASSWGQKDTIYF | TGTGCCAGCAGTTGGGGACAGAAAGACACCATATATTTT
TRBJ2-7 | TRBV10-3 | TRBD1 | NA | CAIRDGQGVGREQYF | TGTGCCATCAGAGACGGACAGGGAGTCGGGCGCGAGCAGTACTTC
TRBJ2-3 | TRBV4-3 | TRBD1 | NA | CASSQDRTGWGTDTQYF | TGCGCCAGCAGCCAAGATCGGACAGGATGGGGCACAGATACGCAGTATTTT
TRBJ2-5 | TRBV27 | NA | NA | CASSLSTAGETQYF | TGTGCCAGCAGTTTATCTACCGCCGGGGAGACCCAGTACTTC
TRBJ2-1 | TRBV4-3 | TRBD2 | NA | CASSQDPPGAGYYNEQFF | TGCGCCAGCAGCCAAGATCCCCCAGGAGCGGGGTATTACAATGAGCAGTTCTTC
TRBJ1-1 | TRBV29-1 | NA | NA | CSVATGRTEAFF | TGCAGCGTTGCCACAGGGCGCACTGAAGCTTTCTTT
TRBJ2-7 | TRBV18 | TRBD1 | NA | CASSAGQGGEQYF | TGTGCCAGCTCAGCGGGACAGGGGGGCGAGCAGTACTTC
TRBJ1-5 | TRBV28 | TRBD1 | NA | CASSPPGTGDNQPQHF | TGTGCCAGCAGTCCCCCCGGGACAGGGGACAATCAGCCCCAGCATTTT
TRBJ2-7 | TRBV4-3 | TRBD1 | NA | CASSQDRDRGDYEQYF | TGCGCCAGCAGCCAAGATCGGGACAGGGGTGACTACGAGCAGTACTTC
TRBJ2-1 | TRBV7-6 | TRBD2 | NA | CASSLGASGGPDEQFF | TGTGCCAGCTCCCTAGGAGCTAGCGGGGGGCCCGATGAGCAGTTCTTC
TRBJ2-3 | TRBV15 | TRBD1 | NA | CATSRGSQGASTDTQYF | TGTGCCACCAGCAGAGGTTCACAGGGGGCTAGCACAGATACGCAGTATTTT
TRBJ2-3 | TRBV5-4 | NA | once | CASSLVQITDTQYF | TGTGCCAGCAGCTTGGTTCAGATCACAGATACGCAGTATTTT
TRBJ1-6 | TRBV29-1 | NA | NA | CSVEVAGGNSPLHF | TGCAGCGTTGAAGTCGCAGGTGGTAATTCACCCCTCCACTTT
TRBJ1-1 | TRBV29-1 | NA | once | CSVVRLREVNTEAFF | TGCAGCGTTGTAAGATTAAGGGAGGTGAACACTGAAGCTTTCTTT
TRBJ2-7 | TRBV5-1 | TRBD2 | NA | CASSRRAGDYEQYF | TGCGCCAGCAGTCGTCGAGCGGGAGACTACGAGCAGTACTTC
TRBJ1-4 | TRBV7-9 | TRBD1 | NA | CASSFGQGGEKLFF | TGTGCCAGCAGCTTCGGACAGGGAGGTGAAAAACTGTTTTTT
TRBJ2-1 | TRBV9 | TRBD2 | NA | CASSTSGGRWEQFF | TGTGCCAGCAGCACTAGCGGGGGGAGATGGGAGCAGTTCTTC
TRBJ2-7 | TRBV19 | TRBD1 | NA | CASSAGTGPYEQYF | TGTGCCAGTAGTGCCGGGACAGGGCCCTACGAGCAGTACTTC
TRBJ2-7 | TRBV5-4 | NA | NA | CASSLGGDYDEQYF | TGTGCCAGCAGCTTGGGAGGTGACTACGACGAGCAGTACTTC
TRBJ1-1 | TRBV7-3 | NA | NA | CASSSHRATEAFF | TGTGCCAGCAGCTCGCACAGGGCAACTGAAGCTTTCTTT